This T cell receptor (beta chain) was captured in a study of CD8 T cells in ankylosing spondylitis. Remarks on this clonotype: Its antigen remains unidentified.

Trimming shortened V by 6 bases and J by 3 bases, and 16 bases separated the two germline ends. Germline V CDR1 and CDR2: MDHEN, SYDVKM. The CDR3 loop spans 15 amino acids. Study-wide findings and caveats: Researchers report that disease-linked clones proved CD8+ and relatively rare in peripheral blood.

The authors made TCR beta libraries by quantitative 5'-RACE with molecular barcodes. TCRdb reprocessed the 5' RACE reads via MiXCR and lists one record per CDR3 protein. The sample carries 250,000 or so distinct CDR3 sequences, around 25% recorded once. The receptor's source is a male donor with ankylosing spondylitis or in good health (not recorded which). Sequenced sample: blood, either unsorted or a sorted T cell fraction (not recorded which). The chain combines TRBV28 with TRBJ2-3; D remains ambiguous. In nucleotides, the CDR3 is TGTGCCAGCAGCCAGTCTAGTCTCGGGACAGATACGCAGTATTTT. This encodes CASSQSSLGTDTQYF. The full variable domain, with the rest looked up from reference TRBV28 and TRBJ2-3, is DVKVTQSSRYLVKRTGEKVFLECVQDMDHENMFWYRQDPGLGLRLIYFSYDVKMKEKGDIPEGYSVSREKKERFSLILESASTNQTSMYLCASSQSSLGTDTQYFGPGTRLTVL.